Shown below are 14 T cell receptor beta chains from a single sample sequenced in a study of control samples from healthy donors and cancer patients. TCRdb keeps only in-frame clones here, not all; method: immunoSEQ multiplex PCR. The sample records some 130,000 clones, roughly 90% being singletons. The specimen was PBMCs. The receptors shown here come from a man aged 50-59 years with head and neck cancer.

The rearrangement links TRBV25-1 to TRBJ2-7, with 10 bases that match TRBD1. V shed 10 bases, J shed 4 bases, and the junction held 4 bases outside the gene matches. Germline-derived CDR1 and CDR2 are MGHDK and SYGVNS. The CDR3 runs 12 residues. The CDR3 protein is CATAGQGYEQYF. Here the CDR3 DNA reads TGTGCCACCGCGGGACAGGGGTACGAGCAGTACTTC.

The V gene is TRBV5-8, the J gene TRBJ2-1; TRBD1 matches 10 bases. J was trimmed by 4 bases and V by 5 bases; bases with no gene match: 6. The length of the CDR3 is 15 residues. Germline V lookup: CDR1 SGHTS, CDR2 YDEGEE. For the CDR3, the DNA is TGTGCCAGCAGTGCCGGACAGGGGGGTTACAATGAGCAGTTCTTC. It encodes CASSAGQGGYNEQFF. The whole variable domain, remainder taken from reference TRBV5-8 and TRBJ2-1, is EAGVTQSPTHLIKTRGQQATLRCSPISGHTSVYWYQQALGLGLQFLLWYDEGEERNRGNFPPRFSGRQFPNYSSELNVNALELEDSALYLCASSAGQGGYNEQFFGPGTRLTVL.

The chain recombines TRBV7-8 with TRBJ2-5; D possibly uses TRBD1 or TRBD2 (5 bases each). Trimming took off 5 bases at V and 6 bases at J, with 16 bases between the two ends. The V gene's germline CDR1 is SGHVS and CDR2 FQNEAQ. CDR3 size: 14 residues. This CDR3 reads CASSQDTAGKTQYF. The CDR3 DNA follows: TGTGCCAGCAGCCAGGACACGGCCGGGAAGACCCAGTACTTC.

V gene TRBV4-1 combines with J gene TRBJ2-2; D ambiguous. The germline V gene has CDR1 MGHRA and CDR2 YSYEKL. This CDR3 spans 15 amino acids. V was pared by 1 base and J by 4 bases, with 10 bases between. The CDR3 reads CASSQVQMPTGELFF. The CDR3, as DNA: TGCGCCAGCAGCCAAGTGCAGATGCCCACCGGGGAGCTGTTTTTT.

The chain recombines TRBV19 with TRBJ2-1; D might be TRBD1 (5 bases). Trimming cost V 4 bases and J 9 bases, with 13 bases left between them. The CDR3 is made up of 13 amino acids. Germline CDR1 reads LNHDA; CDR2 reads SQIVND (reference sequence). The chain's CDR3 is CASSTGHVFEQFF. The DNA of the CDR3 is TGTGCCAGTAGTACTGGACACGTTTTTGAGCAGTTCTTC.

The chain links TRBV5-1 to TRBJ1-6, with 10 bases that match TRBD1. The CDR3 is 14 amino acids. Trimming at V came to 4 bases and at J to 9 bases, leaving 4 bases not matched to a gene. CDR1 and CDR2 from the germline V gene are SGHRS and YFSETQ. The CDR3: CASSADRGRSPLHF. In DNA form, the CDR3 reads TGCGCCAGCAGCGCCGACAGGGGGCGTTCACCCCTCCACTTT.

The J gene is TRBJ1-4, the V gene TRBV6-1, with 9 bases identical to TRBD1. CDR3 length: 15 amino acids. Germline CDR1 reads MNHNS; CDR2 reads SASEGT. Trimming removed 3 bases from V and 5 bases from J; junction bases left unmatched: 4. This CDR3 is CASSDVDRGNEKLFF. The CDR3 coding sequence is TGTGCCAGCAGTGATGTGGACAGGGGAAATGAAAAACTGTTTTTT.

This chain uses TRBV2 with TRBJ1-1; D ambiguous. V was cut by 1 base and J by 4 bases, with 7 bases left in between. Germline V gives CDR1 SNHLY, CDR2 FYNNEI. CDR3 size: 13 residues. CDR3 amino acids: CASSEGIVTEAFF. The CDR3 nucleotides read TGTGCCAGCAGTGAAGGAATAGTCACTGAAGCTTTCTTT.

This chain joins TRBV3-1 (or the pseudogene TRBV3-2) and TRBJ2-1, with 7 bases lining up with TRBD1. The trim removed 5 bases at V and 1 base at J, leaving 8 bases unmatched. Germline CDR1 reads LGHDT; CDR2 reads YNNKEL (reference sequence). The CDR3 is 16 residues long. The CDR3: CASSLLSGQSYNEQFF. CDR3 sequence (DNA): TGTGCCAGCAGCTTACTTTCGGGACAGTCCTACAATGAGCAGTTCTTC.

The V call is TRBV7-9, the J call TRBJ1-3, with D hard to call. The CDR3 spans 13 residues. CDR1 is SEHNR, CDR2 FQNEAQ, per germline (reference sequence). Trimming took 5 bases from V and 7 from J, leaving 12 bases between them. The CDR3 DNA follows: TGTGCCAGCAGCCCCCACCAAGGGAACACCATATATTTT. It translates to CASSPHQGNTIYF.

Only a few counts were recorded for this clone. This chain links TRBV7-9 with TRBJ1-2; D perhaps matches TRBD1 (6 bases). Between the trimmed V and J ends, which lost 5 bases and 7 bases, there was a span of 20 bases. Germline values: CDR1 SEHNR, CDR2 FQNEAQ (reference sequence). CDR3 size: 15 residues. In nucleotides, the CDR3 is TGTGCCAGCAGCCCTGGTCAACAGGGATTAGGTGGCTACACCTTC. Residues: CASSPGQQGLGGYTF.

In its sample, this clone was seen once. The chain carries TRBV7-6 and TRBJ2-3; possible D gene TRBD2, 6 bases. The CDR3 sequence is 18 residues long. V dropped 5 bases and J dropped 0 bases, with 21 bases sitting between them. Germline CDR1 is SGHVS and CDR2 is FNYEAQ. The CDR3 protein is CASSLRPSGTSSTDTQYF. The CDR3 coding sequence is TGTGCCAGCAGCCTCCGACCGTCGGGGACTTCTAGCACAGATACGCAGTATTTT.

This clone was counted between two and nine times. The rearrangement joins TRBV27 to TRBJ1-5, with D possibly matching TRBD1 (5 bases). Germline loops: CDR1 MNHEY, CDR2 SMNVEV (reference sequence). The CDR3 totals 14 residues. V was trimmed by 2 bases and J by 12 bases, leaving 17 bases between them. CDR3 loop: CASSLVATDRFQHF. The CDR3 region has the DNA TGTGCCAGCAGTTTAGTGGCGACAGATCGATTCCAGCATTTT.

On this clone itself: The junction departs from the called germline gene at one end, perhaps through a read error. The DNA for the CDR3 is TGTGCCAGCAACCAACGCGGGAGTCGTGCCGGGGAGCTGTTTTTT. It encodes CASNQRGSRAGELFF. The chain carries TRBV3-1 (or the pseudogene TRBV3-2) and TRBJ2-2; TRBD2 matches 7 bases. Germline V lookup: CDR1 LGHDT, CDR2 YNNKEL (reference sequence). The CDR3 contains 15 residues.